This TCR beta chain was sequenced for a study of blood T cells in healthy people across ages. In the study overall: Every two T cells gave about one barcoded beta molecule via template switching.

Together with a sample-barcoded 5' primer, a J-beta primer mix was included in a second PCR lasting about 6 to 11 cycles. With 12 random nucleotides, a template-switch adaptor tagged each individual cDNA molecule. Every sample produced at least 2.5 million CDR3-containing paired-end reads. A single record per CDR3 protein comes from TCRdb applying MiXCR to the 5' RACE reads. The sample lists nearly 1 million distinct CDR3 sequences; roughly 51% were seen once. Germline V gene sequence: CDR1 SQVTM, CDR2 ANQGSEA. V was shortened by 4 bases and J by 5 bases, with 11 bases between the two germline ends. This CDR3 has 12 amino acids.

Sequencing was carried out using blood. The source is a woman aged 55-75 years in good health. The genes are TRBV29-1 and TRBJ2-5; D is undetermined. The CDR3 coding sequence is TGCAGCGTTGTTGAGTTAGGGGAGACCCAGTACTTC. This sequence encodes CSVVELGETQYF.